This passage covers 19 T cell receptor beta chains from one sample sequenced in a study of early T cells in non-severe SARS-CoV-2 infection. TCRdb re-called the 5' RACE reads through MiXCR, storing one row per CDR3 protein. The repertoire includes some 70,000 distinct CDR3 sequences, less than 15% of them detected once, and around 4.3% sits in the top ten. Input material: whole blood. These receptors were collected from an adult who was a healthcare worker with PCR-confirmed SARS-CoV-2 infection or an uninfected control (not recorded which).

This clonotype was counted only a few times. This chain connects TRBV15 to TRBJ2-1; 8 bases map to TRBD2. Germline V CDR1 and CDR2: LNHNV, YYDKDF (reference sequence). The V and J ends lost 5 bases and 7 bases, in that order; junction bases with no gene match: 7. This CDR3 has 14 amino acids. CDR3 DNA sequence: TGTGCCACCAGCCGTACCGGACTAGCAAATGAGCAGTTCTTC. This translates into CATSRTGLANEQFF.

The table lists this clonotype with many counts. The chain has TRBV28 and TRBJ1-2; 9 bases map to TRBD1. Germline V gene sequence: CDR1 MDHEN, CDR2 SYDVKM. V trimming: 5 bases; J trimming: 8 bases; junction bases outside the gene matches: 6. The CDR3 contains 13 residues. The CDR3 reads CASSGQGHLGYTF. For the CDR3, the DNA is TGTGCCAGCAGTGGACAGGGGCATCTCGGCTACACCTTC.

The J gene is TRBJ2-1, the V gene TRBV5-1; D is ambiguous. CDR3 length equals 15 residues. V was clipped by 4 bases and J by 0 bases, with 11 bases between them. Germline-derived CDR1 and CDR2 are SGHRS and YFSETQ. CDR3 region: CASSRVESSYNEQFF. For the CDR3, the DNA is TGCGCCAGCAGCCGAGTGGAGAGCTCCTACAATGAGCAGTTCTTC. The full variable domain, with the rest looked up from reference TRBV5-1 and TRBJ2-1, is KAGVTQTPRYLIKTRGQQVTLSCSPISGHRSVSWYQQTPGQGLQFLFEYFSETQRNKGNFPGRFSGRQFSNSRSEMNVSTLELGDSALYLCASSRVESSYNEQFFGPGTRLTVL.

This clonotype qualifies as medium-sized (0.01 to 0.1%). The V gene is TRBV6-2 or TRBV6-3, the J gene TRBJ2-2; the D is unclear. CDR1 and CDR2 from the germline V gene are MNHEY and SVGEGT. Trimming cost V 2 bases and J 3 bases, with 7 bases left between them. This CDR3 region has 14 residues. The CDR3 DNA sequence: TGTGCCAGCAGTTACGACTCGCACACCGGGGAGCTGTTTTTT. Its protein is CASSYDSHTGELFF.

This clonotype has a count of ten or more. The rearrangement uses TRBV6-6 and TRBJ2-5; perhaps TRBD2 as D (6 bases). The CDR3 runs 13 residues. Germline CDR1 MNHNY, CDR2 SVGAGI (reference sequence). V lost 7 bases and J lost 5, with 14 bases in between. Written as DNA, the CDR3 is TGTGCCAGCACGGGACTCCCGGGGGAGACCCAGTACTTC. This sequence encodes CASTGLPGETQYF.

This clonotype was observed a few times. This chain joins TRBV6-4 and TRBJ2-1; TRBD1 aligns across 10 bases. The germline V gene has CDR1 MRHNA and CDR2 SNTAGT. The CDR3 consists of 16 residues. J was trimmed by 9 bases and V by 4 bases; bases with no gene match: 12. The CDR3 loop reads CASSVLAGTGVTEQFF. The CDR3 DNA reads TGTGCCAGCAGTGTCTTAGCCGGGACAGGGGTTACTGAGCAGTTCTTC.

The table lists this clonotype with many counts. The chain recombines TRBV28 with TRBJ2-7; TRBD1 matches 8 bases. Trimming at V came to 6 bases and at J to 5 bases, leaving 6 bases not matched to a gene. The length of the CDR3 is 13 residues. Germline V gene lookup returns CDR1 MDHEN and CDR2 SYDVKM. DNA for the CDR3: TGTGCCAGCAGGGGACAGGTCCAAAACGAGCAGTACTTC. Translation gives CASRGQVQNEQYF.

The table lists this clonotype with a few counts. The V and J genes are TRBV9 and TRBJ2-2; no firm D call. Germline V gene lookup returns CDR1 SGDLS and CDR2 YYNGEE. Trimming removed 0 bases from V and 6 bases from J, with 12 bases in between. This CDR3 contains 15 residues. CDR3 sequence reads: CASSVGVVTSGELFF. The CDR3 DNA reads as TGTGCCAGCAGCGTAGGGGTAGTAACGTCCGGGGAGCTGTTTTTT.

This chain uses TRBV20-1 with TRBJ2-3, with D tentatively TRBD2 (5 bases). The germline V gene encodes CDR1 DFQATT and CDR2 SNEGSKA (reference sequence). The CDR3 has 14 residues. The V end lost 0 bases, the J end lost 4 bases, and 11 bases lay between the germline ends. This chain's CDR3 is CSARDEGFADTQYF. The CDR3 DNA sequence: TGCAGTGCTAGAGATGAGGGATTTGCAGATACGCAGTATTTT.

This clonotype occurred a few times. V is TRBV7-2 and J is TRBJ2-2; D may match TRBD1 or TRBD2 (5 bases each). V lost 1 base, J lost 3 bases, and 12 bases lay in between. Germline CDR1 SGHTA, CDR2 FQGNSA. This CDR3 is 16 amino acids long. In DNA, the CDR3 is TGTGCCAGCAGCTTAGTTGGGACGGATTACACCGGGGAGCTGTTTTTT. Translating it yields CASSLVGTDYTGELFF.

The chain joins TRBV28 to TRBJ2-7; D is possibly TRBD2 (5 bases). V lost 4 bases, J lost 2 bases, and 12 bases lay in between. The CDR3 runs 14 residues. The germline CDR1 and CDR2 sequences are MDHEN and SYDVKM. This CDR3 reads CASSSGIAAYEQYF. The CDR3 bases are TGTGCCAGCAGTTCCGGGATCGCTGCCTACGAGCAGTACTTC.

The rearrangement links TRBV11-1 to TRBJ2-1; weak D call: TRBD1 (6 bases). Germline CDR1 reads SGHAT; CDR2 reads FQDESV (reference sequence). V lost 5 bases, J lost 5 bases, and 19 bases lay in between. There are 16 residues in the CDR3. CDR3 in DNA: TGTGCCAGCAGCCCTTGGGCAGGGGTCCCAAACAATGAGCAGTTCTTC. Its protein is CASSPWAGVPNNEQFF.

This clonotype appeared many times. The chain has TRBV20-1 and TRBJ2-5, with 8 nucleotides matching TRBD2. The CDR3 spans 11 residues. The germline V gene encodes CDR1 DFQATT and CDR2 SNEGSKA (reference sequence). This chain's CDR3 is CSYLAGETQYF. CDR3 DNA: TGCAGCTACCTAGCGGGAGAGACCCAGTACTTC.

The chain joins TRBV25-1 to TRBJ2-2; 8 bases line up with TRBD1. Looked up from germline, CDR1 is MGHDK and CDR2 is SYGVNS. This CDR3 has 15 amino acids. The V segment lost 6 bases and the J segment 1 base; nucleotides outside the gene matches: 4. CDR3 residues: CASRTGTGNTGELFF. The CDR3 coding sequence is TGTGCCAGCAGGACCGGGACAGGGAACACCGGGGAGCTGTTTTTT.

This clonotype was counted ten times or more. Here the CDR3 DNA reads TGTGCCAGCAGTCGGGATACTAGCGGGAGAAACACCGGGGAGCTGTTTTTT. It translates to CASSRDTSGRNTGELFF. The V gene is TRBV12-3 or TRBV12-4, the J gene TRBJ2-2, with TRBD2 matching over 11 bases. This CDR3 is 17 amino acids long. Trimming removed 5 bases from V and 2 bases from J; junction bases left unmatched: 7.

The chain carries TRBV7-3 and TRBJ2-5; D may correspond to TRBD1 or TRBD2 (5 bases each). Germline V gene data show CDR1 as SGHTA and CDR2 as FQGTGA. V shed 1 base and J shed 5 bases, with 14 bases lying between them. This CDR3 region has 15 residues. The CDR3 nucleotides read TGTGCCAGCAGCTTAAGGGGCGACACGGGGGAGACCCAGTACTTC. This sequence encodes CASSLRGDTGETQYF.

At least ten counts were recorded for this clonotype. This chain uses TRBV12-3 or TRBV12-4 with TRBJ2-4; D gene unclear. The CDR3 contains 12 residues. Trimming shortened V by 6 bases and J by 8 bases, and 11 bases separated the two germline ends. DNA for the CDR3: TGTGCCAGCAGGCTAGAGGTGGACATTCAGTACTTC. Translating gives CASRLEVDIQYF.

This clonotype was detected many times. The chain carries TRBV24-1 and TRBJ2-1; TRBD2 matches at 10 bases. In germline, CDR1 is KGHDR, CDR2 SFDVKD. With 3 bases clipped from V and 5 bases from J, the junction kept 3 bases outside the gene matches. This CDR3 is 15 amino acids long. This CDR3 reads CATSDLLAGNNEQFF. For the CDR3, the DNA is TGTGCCACCAGTGATCTACTAGCGGGGAACAATGAGCAGTTCTTC.

At least ten counts were recorded for this clonotype. This sequence joins TRBV2 and TRBJ1-6; maybe TRBD1 (6 bases). Trimming took 1 base from V and 6 from J, leaving 7 bases between them. This CDR3 is built from 14 residues. Germline lookup yields CDR1 SNHLY and CDR2 FYNNEI. The CDR3 here is CASSEGTVNSPLHF. The CDR3, as DNA: TGTGCCAGCAGTGAAGGGACAGTTAATTCACCCCTCCACTTT.